This TCR beta chain derives from a study of T-cell memory formation after mild COVID-19. For the study at large: For the most part, TCR clusters were specific to one donor.

Findings and limits, study-wide: Shrinking CD4+ clones resided mostly in CM and EM, and CD8+ ones in EMRA. CD4+ bias marked clones expanding day 15 to 37, unlike balanced contracting clones. Memory cells collected pre-infection included some clones that later responded, suggesting cross-reactive memory joined.

This clonotype was observed a few times. The antigen is unknown. Deletions cut 6 bases from V and 3 bases from J, with 21 bases between. Germline CDR1 is KGHDR and CDR2 is SFDVKD. There are 17 residues in the CDR3. TCRdb fed the 5' RACE reads into MiXCR, producing one record per CDR3 protein. The sample carries 200,000 to 250,000 distinct CDR3 sequences, around 30% recorded once. This sequence was found in an adult woman who had mild COVID-19 (a few samples of this study predate the infection). Cell type and time point are not known. Sequences were obtained from PBMCs or a T cell subset sorted from them (not recorded which). The gene calls are TRBV24-1 and TRBJ2-3; perhaps D is TRBD1 or TRBD2 (5 bases each). The CDR3 region has the DNA TGTGCCACCAGTACAAGCACAGGCAGAAGGAGGACAGATACGCAGTATTTT. Translating gives CATSTSTGRRRTDTQYF.